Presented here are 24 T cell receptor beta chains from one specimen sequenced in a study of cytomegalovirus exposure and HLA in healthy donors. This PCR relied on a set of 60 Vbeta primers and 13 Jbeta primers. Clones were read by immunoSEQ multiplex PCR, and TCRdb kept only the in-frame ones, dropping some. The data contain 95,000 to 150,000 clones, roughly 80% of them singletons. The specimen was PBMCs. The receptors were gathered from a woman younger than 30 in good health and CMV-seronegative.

CDR3 DNA sequence: TGTGCCAGCAGTGCCCGGGGGTATGGCTACACCTTC. Translated, it gives CASSARGYGYTF. The chain carries TRBV6-5 and TRBJ1-2, with TRBD1 as a possible D gene (5 bases). Trimming left V 5 bases short and J 5 bases short, with 9 bases between. The CDR3 contains 12 residues. CDR1 and CDR2 (germline): MNHEY, SVGAGI.

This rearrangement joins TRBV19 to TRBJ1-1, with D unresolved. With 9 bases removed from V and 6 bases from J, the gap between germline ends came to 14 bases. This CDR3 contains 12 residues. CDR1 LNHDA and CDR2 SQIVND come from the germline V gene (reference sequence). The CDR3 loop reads CASRRDRAEAFF. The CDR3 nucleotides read TGTGCCAGCCGGAGGGATCGGGCTGAAGCTTTCTTT.

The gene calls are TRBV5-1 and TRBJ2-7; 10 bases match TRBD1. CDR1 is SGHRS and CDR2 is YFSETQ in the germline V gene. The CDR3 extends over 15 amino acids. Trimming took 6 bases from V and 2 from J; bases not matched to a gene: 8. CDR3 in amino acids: CASTRDRGAPYEQYF. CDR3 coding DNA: TGCGCCAGCACCCGGGACAGGGGAGCCCCCTACGAGCAGTACTTC.

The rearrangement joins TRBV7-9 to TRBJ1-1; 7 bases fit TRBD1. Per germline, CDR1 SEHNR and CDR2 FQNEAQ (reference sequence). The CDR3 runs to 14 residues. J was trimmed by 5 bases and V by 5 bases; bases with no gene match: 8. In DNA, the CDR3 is TGTGCCAGCAGCCCACAGGACAGGTATACTGAAGCTTTCTTT. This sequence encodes CASSPQDRYTEAFF.

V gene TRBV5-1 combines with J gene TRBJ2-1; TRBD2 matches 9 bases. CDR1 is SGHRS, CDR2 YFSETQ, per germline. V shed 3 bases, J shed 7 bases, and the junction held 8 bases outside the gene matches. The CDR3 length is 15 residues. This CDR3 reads CASSSGLAGLNEQFF. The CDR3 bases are TGCGCCAGCAGCTCGGGACTAGCAGGCTTGAATGAGCAGTTCTTC.

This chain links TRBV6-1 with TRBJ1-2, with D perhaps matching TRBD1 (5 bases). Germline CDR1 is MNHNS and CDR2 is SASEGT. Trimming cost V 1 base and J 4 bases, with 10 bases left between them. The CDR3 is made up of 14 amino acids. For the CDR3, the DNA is TGTGCCAGCAGTGAAGTCGACAGAATCTATGGCTACACCTTC. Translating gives CASSEVDRIYGYTF.

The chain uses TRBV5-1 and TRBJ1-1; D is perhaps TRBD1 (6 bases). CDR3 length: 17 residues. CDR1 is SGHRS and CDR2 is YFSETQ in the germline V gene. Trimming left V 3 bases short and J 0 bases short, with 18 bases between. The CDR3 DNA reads TGCGCCAGCAGCTGGTCGGGACAAGTGACTTTGAACACTGAAGCTTTCTTT. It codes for CASSWSGQVTLNTEAFF.

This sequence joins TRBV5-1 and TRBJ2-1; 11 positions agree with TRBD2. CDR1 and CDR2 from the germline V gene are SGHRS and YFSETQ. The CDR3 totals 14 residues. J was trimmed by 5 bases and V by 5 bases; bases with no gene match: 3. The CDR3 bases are TGCGCCAGCAGACTAGCGGGGGCCCACAATGAGCAGTTCTTC. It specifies CASRLAGAHNEQFF.

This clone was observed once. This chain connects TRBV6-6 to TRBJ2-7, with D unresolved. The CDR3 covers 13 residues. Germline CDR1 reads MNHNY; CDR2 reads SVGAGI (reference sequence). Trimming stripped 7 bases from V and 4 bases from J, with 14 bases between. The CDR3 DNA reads TGTGCCAGCACCCTGACTCCTTGGTACGAGCAGTACTTC. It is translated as CASTLTPWYEQYF.

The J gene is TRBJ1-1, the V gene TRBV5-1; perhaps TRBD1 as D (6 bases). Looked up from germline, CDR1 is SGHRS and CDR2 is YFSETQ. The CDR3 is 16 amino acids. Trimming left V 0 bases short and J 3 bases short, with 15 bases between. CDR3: CASSLGRYAGDTEAFF. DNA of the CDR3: TGCGCCAGCAGCTTGGGTAGGTACGCAGGGGACACTGAAGCTTTCTTT.

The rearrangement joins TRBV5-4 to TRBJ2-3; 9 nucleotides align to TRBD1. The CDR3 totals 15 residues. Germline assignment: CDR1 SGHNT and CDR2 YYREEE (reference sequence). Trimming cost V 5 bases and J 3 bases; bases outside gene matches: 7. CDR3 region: CASRADRGGTDTQYF. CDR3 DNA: TGTGCCAGCAGGGCGGACAGGGGAGGAACAGATACGCAGTATTTT.

The CDR3 DNA sequence: TGCGCCAGCAGCCCGGGACAGGGAAGCTACACCTTC. Protein: CASSPGQGSYTF. The gene calls are TRBV5-1 and TRBJ1-2, with 9 bases lining up with TRBD1. V shed 4 bases, J shed 9 bases, and the junction held 4 bases outside the gene matches. The CDR3 is 12 residues long. Germline assignment: CDR1 SGHRS and CDR2 YFSETQ.

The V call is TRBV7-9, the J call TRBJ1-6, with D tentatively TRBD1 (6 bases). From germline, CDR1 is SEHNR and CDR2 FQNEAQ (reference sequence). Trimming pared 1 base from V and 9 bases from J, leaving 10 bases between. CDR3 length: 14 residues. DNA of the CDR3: TGTGCCAGCAGCTTAGGTGGGGGCGTTTCACCCCTCCACTTT. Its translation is CASSLGGGVSPLHF.

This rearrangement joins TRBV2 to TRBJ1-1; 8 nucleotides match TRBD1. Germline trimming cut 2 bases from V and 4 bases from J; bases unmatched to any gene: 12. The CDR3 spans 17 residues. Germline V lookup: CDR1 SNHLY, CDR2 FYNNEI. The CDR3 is CASSEFGTGLRSTEAFF. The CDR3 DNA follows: TGTGCCAGCAGTGAATTCGGGACAGGTCTTCGGAGCACTGAAGCTTTCTTT.

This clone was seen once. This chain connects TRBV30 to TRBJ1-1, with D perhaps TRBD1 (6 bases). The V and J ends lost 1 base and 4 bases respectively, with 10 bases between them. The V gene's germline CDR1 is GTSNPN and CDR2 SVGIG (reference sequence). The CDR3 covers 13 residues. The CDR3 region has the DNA TGTGCCTGGAGTGCAGGGGTTAGCACTGAAGCTTTCTTT. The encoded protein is CAWSAGVSTEAFF.

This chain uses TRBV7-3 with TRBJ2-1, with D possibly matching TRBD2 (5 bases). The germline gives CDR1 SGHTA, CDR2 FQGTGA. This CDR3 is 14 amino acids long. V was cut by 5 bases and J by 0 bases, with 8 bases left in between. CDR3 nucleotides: TGTGCCAGCAGCCCACGGGGCTCCTACAATGAGCAGTTCTTC. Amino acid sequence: CASSPRGSYNEQFF.

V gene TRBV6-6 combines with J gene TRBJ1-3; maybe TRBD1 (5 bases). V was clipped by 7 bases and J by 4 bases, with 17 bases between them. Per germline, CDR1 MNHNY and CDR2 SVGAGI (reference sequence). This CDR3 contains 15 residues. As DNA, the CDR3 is TGTGCCAGCACTCCCCCCTGGGGGGAGGGAAACACCATATATTTT. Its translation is CASTPPWGEGNTIYF.

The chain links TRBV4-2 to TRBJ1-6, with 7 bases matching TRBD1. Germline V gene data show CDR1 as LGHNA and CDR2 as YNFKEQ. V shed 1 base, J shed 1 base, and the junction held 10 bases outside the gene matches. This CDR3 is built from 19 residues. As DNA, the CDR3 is TGTGCCAGCAGCCAAGTACTTCACAGGGGTAGTTCCTATAATTCACCCCTCCACTTT. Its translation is CASSQVLHRGSSYNSPLHF.

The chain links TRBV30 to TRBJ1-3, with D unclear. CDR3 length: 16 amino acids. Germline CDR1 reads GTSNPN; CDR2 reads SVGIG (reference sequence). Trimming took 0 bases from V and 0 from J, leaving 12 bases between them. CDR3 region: CAWSVLHGLSGNTIYF. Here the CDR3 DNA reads TGTGCCTGGAGTGTACTACACGGCCTCTCTGGAAACACCATATATTTT.

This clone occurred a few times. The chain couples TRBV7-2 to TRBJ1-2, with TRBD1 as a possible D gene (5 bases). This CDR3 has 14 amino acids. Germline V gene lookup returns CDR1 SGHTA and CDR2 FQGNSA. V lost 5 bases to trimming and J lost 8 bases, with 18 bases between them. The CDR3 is CASSPHRNTAGYTF. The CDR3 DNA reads TGTGCCAGCAGCCCTCACAGGAATACTGCCGGCTACACCTTC.

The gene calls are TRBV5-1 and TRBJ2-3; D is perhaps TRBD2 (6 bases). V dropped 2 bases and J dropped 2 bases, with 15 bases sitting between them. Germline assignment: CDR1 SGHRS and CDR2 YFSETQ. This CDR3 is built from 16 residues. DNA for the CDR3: TGCGCCAGCAGCTTCCCCCGGGACTCGGTCACAGATACGCAGTATTTT. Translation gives CASSFPRDSVTDTQYF.

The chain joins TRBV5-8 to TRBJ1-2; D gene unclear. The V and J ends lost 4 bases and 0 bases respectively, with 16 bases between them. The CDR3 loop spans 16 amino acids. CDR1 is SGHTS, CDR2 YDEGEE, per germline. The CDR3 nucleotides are TGTGCCAGCAGCCCACGGTCGTTTTACTCTAACTATGGCTACACCTTC. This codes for CASSPRSFYSNYGYTF. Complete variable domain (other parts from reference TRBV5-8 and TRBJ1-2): EAGVTQSPTHLIKTRGQQATLRCSPISGHTSVYWYQQALGLGLQFLLWYDEGEERNRGNFPPRFSGRQFPNYSSELNVNALELEDSALYLCASSPRSFYSNYGYTFGSGTRLTVV.

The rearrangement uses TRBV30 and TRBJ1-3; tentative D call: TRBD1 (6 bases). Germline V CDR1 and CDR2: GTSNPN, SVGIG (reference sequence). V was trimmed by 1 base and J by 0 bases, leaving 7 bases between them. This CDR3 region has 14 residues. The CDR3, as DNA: TGTGCCTGGAGTGGGACAGACTCTGGAAACACCATATATTTT. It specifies CAWSGTDSGNTIYF.

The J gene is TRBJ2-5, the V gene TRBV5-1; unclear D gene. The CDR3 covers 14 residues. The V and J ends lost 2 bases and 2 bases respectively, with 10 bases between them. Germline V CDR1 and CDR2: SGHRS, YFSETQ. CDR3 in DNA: TGCGCCAGCAGCTTCCTTAACGGGCAAGAGACCCAGTACTTC. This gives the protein CASSFLNGQETQYF.